Listed here are 4 T cell receptor beta chains from one sample, sequenced in a study of CD8 T cells in Susac syndrome. Random hexamers served to reverse transcribe roughly 0.45 to 1 ug RNA. TCRdb ran MiXCR on the immunoSEQ multiplex PCR reads and lists one entry per CDR3 protein. The sample includes about 300,000 distinct CDR3 sequences, approximately 90% of them seen just once. Sequencing was carried out using CD4+ T cells from PBMCs. The receptors derive from a human donor with multiple sclerosis.

This chain joins TRBV20-1 and TRBJ2-3, with 11 positions matching TRBD2. CDR1 and CDR2 (germline): DFQATT, SNEGSKA (reference sequence). The CDR3 is 17 residues long. The CDR3 region is CRAVEGLAATSTDTQYF. As DNA, the CDR3 is TGCAGAGCCGTAGAGGGACTAGCGGCAACTAGCACAGATACGCAGTATTTT.

The CDR3 DNA reads as TGCGCCAGCAGCCAAGATCTGGGAGCTCGCGAGCAGTACTTC. Protein sequence: CASSQDLGAREQYF. The chain links TRBV4-3 to TRBJ2-7; D perhaps matches TRBD2 (5 bases). The CDR3 totals 14 residues. Germline CDR1 is LGHNA and CDR2 is YSLEER. V gave up 0 bases and J gave up 6 bases, with 12 bases separating them.

The CDR3 region has the DNA TGTGCCAGCAGCCAAGATGTCACGGACACCGGGGAGCTGTTTTTT. As protein: CASSQDVTDTGELFF. The rearrangement links TRBV3-1 to TRBJ2-2; the D is unclear. The length of the CDR3 is 15 residues. Germline V gives CDR1 LGHDT, CDR2 YNNKEL (reference sequence). Trimming pared 0 bases from V and 3 bases from J, leaving 8 bases between.

The chain couples TRBV20-1 to TRBJ1-5, with D perhaps TRBD1 (6 bases). The CDR3 runs 13 residues. V was clipped by 5 bases and J by 7 bases, with 15 bases between them. The germline V gene encodes CDR1 DFQATT and CDR2 SNEGSKA (reference sequence). DNA of the CDR3: TGCAGTGCTCAGGGGACATCGTGGCAGCCCCAGCATTTT. It encodes CSAQGTSWQPQHF.